This passage covers 21 T cell receptor beta chains from one sample sequenced in a study of identical twins. Each CDR3 protein gets one entry after TCRdb re-called the 5' RACE reads with MiXCR. The repertoire holds hundreds of thousands of distinct CDR3 sequences, with under 9% as singletons. These data were likewise used in another study, on yellow fever vaccine responses in identical twins.

The sequenced sample was PBMCs. The receptor set was obtained from a woman aged 18-35 years in good health.

The J gene is TRBJ2-2, the V gene TRBV7-9, with 16 positions matching TRBD2. The CDR3 has 17 residues. After removal of 5 bases from V and 7 bases from J, the junction contained 7 bases not matched to a gene. Germline CDR1 SEHNR, CDR2 FQNEAQ (reference sequence). The CDR3 loop reads CASSKGLAGGPVGELFF. CDR3 DNA: TGTGCCAGCAGCAAGGGACTAGCGGGGGGGCCTGTCGGGGAGCTGTTTTTT.

This chain uses TRBV20-1 with TRBJ2-1; D is undetermined. Trimming stripped 0 bases from V and 0 bases from J, with 9 bases between. CDR1 DFQATT and CDR2 SNEGSKA come from the germline V gene (reference sequence). This CDR3 is 15 amino acids long. The CDR3 spells CSARDLRSSYNEQFF. CDR3 in DNA: TGCAGTGCTAGAGATCTACGGAGCTCCTACAATGAGCAGTTCTTC.

This clonotype was recorded at least ten times. This chain joins TRBV15 and TRBJ1-2; unclear D gene. V was pared by 5 bases and J by 0 bases, with 13 bases between. CDR1 is LNHNV and CDR2 is YYDKDF in the germline V gene (reference sequence). This CDR3 comprises 15 residues. The CDR3 sequence: CATSHIAGPNYGYTF. The CDR3 region has the DNA TGTGCCACCAGCCACATCGCAGGACCTAACTATGGCTACACCTTC. The full variable domain, with the rest looked up from reference TRBV15 and TRBJ1-2, is DAMVIQNPRYQVTQFGKPVTLSCSQTLNHNVMYWYQQKSSQAPKLLFHYYDKDFNNEADTPDNFQSRRPNTSFCFLDIRSPGLGDTAMYLCATSHIAGPNYGYTFGSGTRLTVV.

This clonotype appeared a few times. This sequence joins TRBV20-1 and TRBJ2-5; the match to TRBD2 covers 11 bases. This CDR3 spans 15 amino acids. The V segment lost 6 bases and the J segment 5 bases; nucleotides outside the gene matches: 11. Germline values: CDR1 DFQATT, CDR2 SNEGSKA (reference sequence). CDR3 residues: CSASSGGAKEETQYF. In DNA, the CDR3 is TGCAGTGCAAGTAGCGGGGGGGCGAAGGAGGAGACCCAGTACTTC.

The sample holds a few counts of this clonotype. The chain employs TRBV28 and TRBJ1-2; D might be TRBD1 (6 bases). This CDR3 spans 14 amino acids. V dropped 2 bases and J dropped 3 bases, with 10 bases sitting between them. Germline-derived CDR1 and CDR2 are MDHEN and SYDVKM. As DNA, the CDR3 is TGTGCCAGCAGTTTACTCAGGGGAGACTATGGCTACACCTTC. It codes for CASSLLRGDYGYTF.

The chain has TRBV4-1 and TRBJ2-1; tentative D call: TRBD1 (5 bases). V dropped 0 bases and J dropped 7 bases, with 10 bases sitting between them. Germline lookup yields CDR1 MGHRA and CDR2 YSYEKL. The CDR3 loop spans 14 amino acids. CDR3 loop: CASSQEMSGNEQFF. DNA of the CDR3: TGCGCCAGCAGCCAAGAAATGTCAGGGAATGAGCAGTTCTTC.

The genes are TRBV5-1 and TRBJ2-3; maybe TRBD1 (5 bases). The CDR3 consists of 15 residues. In germline, CDR1 is SGHRS, CDR2 YFSETQ. V lost 5 bases, J lost 2 bases, and 15 bases lay in between. CDR3 nucleotide sequence: TGCGCCAGCAGAGGGGCGGCTTGGGACACAGATACGCAGTATTTT. Its translation: CASRGAAWDTDTQYF.

This chain uses TRBV6-2 or TRBV6-3 with TRBJ2-5, with TRBD1 matching 8 bases. Unmatched junction bases numbered 7, after V lost 7 bases and J lost 0 bases. The CDR3 is 15 amino acids. The germline V gene has CDR1 MNHEY and CDR2 SVGEGT. The CDR3 nucleotides read TGTGCCAGCACCCCGACAGGGGCTTACCAAGAGACCCAGTACTTC. Protein: CASTPTGAYQETQYF.

The table lists this clonotype with a few counts. The chain uses TRBV20-1 and TRBJ2-1; D is unresolved. CDR1 is DFQATT, CDR2 SNEGSKA, per germline (reference sequence). Trimming removed 6 bases from V and 10 bases from J, with 22 bases in between. The CDR3 is 14 residues long. DNA of the CDR3: TGCAGTGCCGAAGCACCAACTGCCTCAATGGAGCAGTTCTTC. This codes for CSAEAPTASMEQFF.

This clonotype occurred many times. The CDR3 nucleotides are TGCAGCGTTGAAGGTCTAGCGGGAGCTGACGCAGATACGCAGTATTTT. As protein: CSVEGLAGADADTQYF. The V call is TRBV29-1, the J call TRBJ2-3; TRBD2 matches 10 bases. The length of the CDR3 is 16 residues. CDR1 is SQVTM and CDR2 is ANQGSEA in the germline V gene. With 1 base clipped from V and 4 bases from J, the junction kept 8 bases outside the gene matches.

This clonotype was seen repeatedly, ten times or more. The V and J genes are TRBV5-4 and TRBJ2-5, with 14 bases matching TRBD2. V shed 3 bases and J 4 bases; nucleotides not matched to a gene: 2. The CDR3 has 15 amino acids. In germline, CDR1 is SGHNT, CDR2 YYREEE (reference sequence). The CDR3 sequence: CASSYGTSGRETQYF. CDR3 DNA sequence: TGTGCCAGCAGCTATGGGACTAGCGGGAGAGAGACCCAGTACTTC.

This clonotype was counted only a few times. The chain has TRBV15 and TRBJ2-7, with TRBD2 matching over 11 bases. From germline, CDR1 is LNHNV and CDR2 YYDKDF (reference sequence). CDR3 size: 20 residues. The junction had 16 bases not matched to a gene; V was cut back by 0 bases and J by 3 bases. The CDR3 DNA sequence: TGTGCCACCAGCAGAGATTATTGGCTAGCGGGGGGACCTTCGAACTACGAGCAGTACTTC. Translation gives CATSRDYWLAGGPSNYEQYF.

This clonotype was observed a few times. The rearrangement links TRBV12-3 or TRBV12-4 to TRBJ2-3; a weak D match, TRBD2 (10 bases). The CDR3 has 20 amino acids. Deletions cut 0 bases from V and 4 bases from J, with 26 bases between. The CDR3 coding sequence is TGTGCCAGCAGTTTAGCGCACAGGGGGCGAGCGGGAGGGCCCCCAGATACGCAGTATTTT. It yields the protein CASSLAHRGRAGGPPDTQYF.

The V and J genes are TRBV9 and TRBJ1-1, with unresolved D. The CDR3 is 13 residues long. Germline V gives CDR1 SGDLS, CDR2 YYNGEE. Trimming took 0 bases from V and 11 from J, leaving 14 bases between them. CDR3 sequence (DNA): TGTGCCAGCAGCGTAGGAGTAATAGGTCTGGCTTTCTTT. Its translation is CASSVGVIGLAFF.

On this clonotype: A read error may explain this, as a much larger clone is one base away. The chain carries TRBV5-1 and TRBJ2-3; D might be TRBD2 (6 bases). This CDR3 region has 16 residues. Germline CDR1 SGHRS, CDR2 YFSETQ. The CDR3 region is CAGSGPGLSSTDTQYF. The CDR3, as DNA: TGCGCCGGCAGCGGCCCTGGACTATCCAGCACAGATACGCAGTATTTT. Full variable domain (missing parts from reference TRBV5-1 and TRBJ2-3): KAGVTQTPRYLIKTRGQQVTLSCSPISGHRSVSWYQQTPGQGLQFLFEYFSETQRNKGNFPGRFSGRQFSNSRSEMNVSTLELGDSALYLCAGSGPGLSSTDTQYFGPGTRLTVL.

This clonotype was picked up a small number of times. The V gene is TRBV6-2 or TRBV6-3, the J gene TRBJ2-1, with TRBD1 matching 8 bases. This CDR3 region has 11 residues. Unmatched junction bases numbered 1, after V lost 5 bases and J lost 10 bases. Per germline, CDR1 MNHEY and CDR2 SVGEGT. The CDR3 loop reads CASSDRGEQFF. CDR3 bases: TGTGCCAGCAGTGACAGGGGCGAGCAGTTCTTC.

In this sample, this clonotype turned up many times. V is TRBV6-5 and J is TRBJ2-3, with a possible D match to TRBD1 (5 bases). V dropped 0 bases and J dropped 9 bases, with 10 bases sitting between them. The CDR3 contains 13 residues. Germline loops: CDR1 MNHEY, CDR2 SVGAGI. DNA for the CDR3: TGTGCCAGCAGTTACTCAGCCAGGGCAACGCAGTATTTT. Protein: CASSYSARATQYF.

In this sample, this clonotype turned up a few times. V gene TRBV12-5 combines with J gene TRBJ2-1; D unclear. V lost 0 bases and J 8 bases, leaving 17 bases between the germline ends. The CDR3 loop spans 16 amino acids. Per germline, CDR1 LGHNT and CDR2 FRNRAP. CDR3 sequence reads: CASGLVSSPGSDEQFF. The CDR3 nucleotides are TGTGCTAGTGGTTTGGTATCGAGTCCCGGTTCCGATGAGCAGTTCTTC.

This clonotype occurred a few times. The chain carries TRBV3-1 and TRBJ2-3, with TRBD2 matching 9 bases. The CDR3 has 16 residues. Germline V gene lookup returns CDR1 LGHDT and CDR2 YNNKEL (reference sequence). The V gene end was trimmed by 4 bases and the J gene end by 3 bases; junction bases not matched to a gene: 8. The DNA for the CDR3 is TGTGCCAGCAGCCCCTACCCGGCGGGAGGGACAGATACGCAGTATTTT. Translated: CASSPYPAGGTDTQYF.

In its sample, this clonotype was seen a few times. The CDR3 spells CSAKAAGGYEQYF. CDR3 bases: TGCAGTGCTAAAGCCGCGGGGGGCTACGAGCAGTACTTC. The chain combines TRBV20-1 with TRBJ2-7; 8 positions agree with TRBD2. The ends lost 4 bases at V and 3 bases at J; junction bases unmatched: 5. The germline V gene has CDR1 DFQATT and CDR2 SNEGSKA (reference sequence). The CDR3 totals 13 residues.

This clonotype appeared many times. The CDR3 spells CASSHPLGSVFGQFF. In nucleotides, the CDR3 is TGTGCCAGCAGCCATCCCCTAGGGTCCGTTTTTGGGCAGTTCTTC. The chain carries TRBV11-2 and TRBJ2-1, with unresolved D. V lost 5 bases and J 12 bases, leaving 23 bases between the germline ends. CDR1 is SGHAT, CDR2 FQNNGV, per germline. The CDR3 has 15 amino acids.